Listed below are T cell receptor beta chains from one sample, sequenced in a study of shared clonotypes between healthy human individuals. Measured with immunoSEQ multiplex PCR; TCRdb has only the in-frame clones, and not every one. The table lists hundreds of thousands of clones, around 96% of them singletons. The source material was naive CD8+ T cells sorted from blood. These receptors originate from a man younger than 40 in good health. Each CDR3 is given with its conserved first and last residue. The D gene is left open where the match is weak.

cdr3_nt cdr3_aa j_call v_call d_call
TGTGCCAGCAGCCCGGGACTAGCGGGAGGCGAGCAGTTCTTC CASSPGLAGGEQFF TRBJ2-1 TRBV7-2 TRBD2
TGTGCCAGCAGATTACAGGGGAGTGAAGCTTTCTTT CASRLQGSEAFF TRBJ1-1 TRBV6-1 TRBD1
TGTGCCAGCAGCCCGGAACCTTACGAGCAGTACTTC CASSPEPYEQYF TRBJ2-7 TRBV7-9 NA
TGTGCCAGCAGTTCCCTACGGACTAGGTTGGAGCAGTACTTC CASSSLRTRLEQYF TRBJ2-7 TRBV27 TRBD2
TGTGCCAGCAGCCCCCCGGCAGGGTTCGCTGAAGCTTTCTTT CASSPPAGFAEAFF TRBJ1-1 TRBV13 NA
TGTGCCAGCAGTTTTCCGGGGGTGAACACTGAAGCTTTCTTT CASSFPGVNTEAFF TRBJ1-1 TRBV28 NA
TGCGCCAGCAGCTTGAATTGGGGCCTGAACACTGAAGCTTTCTTT CASSLNWGLNTEAFF TRBJ1-1 TRBV5-1 NA
TGTGCCAGCAGGGGGGACAGTTTAAGCAATCAGCCCCAGCATTTT CASRGDSLSNQPQHF TRBJ1-5 TRBV28 TRBD1
TGTGCCAGCTGGGGAGTGCTTTACAATGAGCAGTTCTTC CASWGVLYNEQFF TRBJ2-1 TRBV6-1 NA
TGCGCCAGCAGCCCCTGGACAGGACAGAACACTGAAGCTTTCTTT CASSPWTGQNTEAFF TRBJ1-1 TRBV4-1 TRBD1
TGTGCCAGCAGCTTAGTTAACACGATAAGCTCCTATAATTCACCCCTCCACTTT CASSLVNTISSYNSPLHF TRBJ1-6 TRBV7-2 NA
TGTGCCAGCACCTCAGGGACTGATGGCTACACCTTC CASTSGTDGYTF TRBJ1-2 TRBV7-9 NA
TGTGCCAGCAGCTGGGGTCCAGGGGACTATGGCTACACCTTC CASSWGPGDYGYTF TRBJ1-2 TRBV5-4 NA
TGTGCCAGCAGCTTAGAAGGGTTTATGAGTGCTTTCTTT CASSLEGFMSAFF TRBJ1-1 TRBV11-2 NA